This T cell receptor beta chain stems from a study of blood T cells in healthy people across ages. Then a second PCR, running roughly 7 to 12 cycles, was carried out with a sample-barcoded 5' primer and a J-beta primer mix. TCRdb re-analysed the 5' RACE reads in MiXCR, keeping a single row per CDR3 protein. The data hold around 1,800,000 distinct CDR3 sequences, with roughly two fifths observed a single time. Germline V lookup: CDR1 LNHDA, CDR2 SQIVND (reference sequence). This CDR3 comprises 16 residues. Trimming removed 3 bases from V and 6 bases from J; junction bases left unmatched: 10. The chain joins TRBV19 to TRBJ1-4; 7 bases are a match to TRBD1. The sequence derives from a human donor in good health. Source material: blood. CDR3 sequence reads: CASSMIPGQEDEKLFF. In DNA form, the CDR3 reads TGTGCCAGTAGTATGATCCCCGGACAGGAGGATGAAAAACTGTTTTTT.